This TCR beta chain was sequenced for a study of PD-1 blockade in classical Hodgkin lymphoma. Study results and caveats: There remain no defined causes for the repertoire differences, which possibly reflect disease activity or prior therapy.

Time point specified: cycle 4 day 1 (C4D1), after less than 7 weeks of nivolumab. In every patient, relapse followed autologous stem cell transplantation, while exposure to brentuximab vedotin differed. CD4+ T cells were purified from thawed PBMCs by negative selection. Here immunoSEQ multiplex PCR was the method, and the copy in TCRdb shows in-frame clones only, minus some. The data hold roughly 35,000 clones, with roughly nine tenths observed a single time. The germline CDR1 and CDR2 sequences are LNHDA and SQIVND (reference sequence). The CDR3 runs to 15 residues. Trimming removed 5 bases from V and 7 bases from J; junction bases left unmatched: 10. With respect to this clone: The antigen is not known.

The origin of this receptor is a human donor with classical Hodgkin lymphoma. The chain employs TRBV19 and TRBJ2-1; 8 bases match TRBD2. The starting material was CD4+ T cells from blood, obtained before the fourth cycle of nivolumab. The CDR3 DNA reads as TGTGCCAGTAGTCTGGCTAGCGGGTTTCTAAATGAGCAGTTCTTC. The encoded protein is CASSLASGFLNEQFF.